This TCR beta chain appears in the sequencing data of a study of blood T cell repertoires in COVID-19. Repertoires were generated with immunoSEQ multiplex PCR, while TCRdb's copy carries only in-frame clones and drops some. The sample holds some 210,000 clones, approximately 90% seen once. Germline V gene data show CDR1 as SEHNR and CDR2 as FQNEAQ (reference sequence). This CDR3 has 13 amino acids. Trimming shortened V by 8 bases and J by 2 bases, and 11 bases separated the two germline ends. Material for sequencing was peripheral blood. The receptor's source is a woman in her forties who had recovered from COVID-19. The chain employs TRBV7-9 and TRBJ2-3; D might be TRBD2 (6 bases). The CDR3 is CASLGSSTDTQYF. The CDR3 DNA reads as TGTGCCAGCCTCGGGAGCTCCACAGATACGCAGTATTTT.